This T cell receptor beta chain was retrieved from a study of T cell responses to AZD1222 COVID-19 vaccine. Study-level points and caveats: Reportedly, nearly half the spike-specific TCRs target unmutated variant regions. It was only after the peak T cell response that any repertoires were sampled. When two AZD1222 doses had been given, Spike-specific TCR breadth and depth rose.

Trimming pared 7 bases from V and 0 bases from J, leaving 13 bases between. From germline, CDR1 is SQVTM and CDR2 ANQGSEA. The CDR3 spans 13 residues. TCRdb's copy holds only in-frame clones and misses some; the assay was immunoSEQ multiplex PCR. The sample consists of over 150,000 clones, approximately 90% of them appearing once. A note on this clone: As yet, its antigen is unknown.

This TCR came from an adult in good health. The sequenced sample was peripheral blood, obtained on day 0 of AZD1222 vaccination. The chain combines TRBV29-1 with TRBJ2-7; a possible D gene is TRBD2 (7 bases). CDR3 residues: CSAGAGASYEQYF. CDR3 DNA sequence: TGCAGCGCAGGTGCGGGGGCCTCCTACGAGCAGTACTTC.